These 20 T cell receptor beta chains came from one sample sequenced in a study of blood T cells in healthy people across ages. The use of a sample-barcoded 5' primer and a J-beta primer mix characterized a second PCR of about 6 to 12 cycles. A single record per CDR3 protein comes from TCRdb applying MiXCR to the 5' RACE reads. The sample contains 540,000 or so distinct CDR3 sequences, 25% to 30% of which appear only once. What was sequenced was blood. These receptor sequences come from a woman in her 70s in good health.

This clonotype was detected only a few times. One junction end disagrees with the germline gene, perhaps due to a read error. This chain links TRBV7-2 with TRBJ1-5; possible D gene TRBD1, 5 bases. Germline assignment: CDR1 SGHTA and CDR2 FQGNSA. The CDR3 is made up of 15 amino acids. The CDR3 DNA is TGTGCCAGCAGCAACCGGGACTTGGGCAATCAGCCCCGGCATTTT. Translating gives CASSNRDLGNQPRHF.

This chain joins TRBV29-1 and TRBJ2-1; D call uncertain. Trimming shortened V by 5 bases and J by 4 bases, and 21 bases separated the two germline ends. The length of the CDR3 is 16 residues. The V gene's germline CDR1 is SQVTM and CDR2 ANQGSEA. The CDR3 is CSVQGSFGQTYNEQFF. CDR3 sequence (DNA): TGCAGCGTTCAAGGGTCGTTCGGTCAAACTTACAATGAGCAGTTCTTC.

This clonotype was seen a few times. The chain links TRBV7-6 to TRBJ2-5; a possible D gene is TRBD2 (6 bases). V dropped 4 bases and J dropped 5 bases, with 23 bases sitting between them. The CDR3 runs to 17 residues. Germline CDR1 and CDR2: SGHVS and FNYEAQ. CDR3 region: CASSSSMTRLVVETQYF. DNA of the CDR3: TGTGCCAGCAGCTCCTCTATGACCCGACTAGTGGTCGAGACCCAGTACTTC.

This clonotype appeared a few times. The rearrangement joins TRBV6-6 to TRBJ1-4, with 7 bases matching TRBD1. V shed 0 bases and J 7 bases; nucleotides not matched to a gene: 8. The V gene's germline CDR1 is MNHNY and CDR2 SVGAGI (reference sequence). CDR3 length: 16 residues. CDR3 sequence (DNA): TGTGCCAGCAGTTACTCGTTCCAGGGGGATGGTGAAAAACTGTTTTTT. Its protein product is CASSYSFQGDGEKLFF.

The chain combines TRBV29-1 with TRBJ2-5, with D tentatively TRBD1 (5 bases). The V gene lost 4 bases and the J gene lost 2 bases, with 8 bases spanning the gap. Germline V gene data show CDR1 as SQVTM and CDR2 as ANQGSEA. This CDR3 is 12 amino acids long. CDR3 DNA sequence: TGCAGCGTTGTGACAGAACAAGAGACCCAGTACTTC. Translating gives CSVVTEQETQYF.

The chain combines TRBV9 with TRBJ2-5; 8 nucleotides match TRBD1. V lost 7 bases, J lost 5 bases, and 7 bases stayed unmatched. The CDR3 runs to 13 residues. The V gene's germline CDR1 is SGDLS and CDR2 YYNGEE. In DNA, the CDR3 is TGTGCCAGCGGGGACAGGCGCGGGGAGACCCAGTACTTC. This encodes CASGDRRGETQYF.

A word on this clonotype: No DNA is shown, since the ends of the CDR3 on it are uncertain; the CDR3 is the one TCRdb lists. The genes are TRBV2 and TRBJ2-5; the table calls TRBD2, which could not be checked here. The CDR3 length equals 14 residues, ends included. Per the germline V gene, CDR1 is SNHLY and CDR2 is FYNNEI. The CDR3 sequence: CASILASGVGEQFF.

The V call is TRBV20-1, the J call TRBJ2-3, with unresolved D. In germline, CDR1 is DFQATT, CDR2 SNEGSKA (reference sequence). The ends were cut back, 0 bases at V and 4 bases at J, with 8 bases in the middle. CDR3 length: 13 amino acids. The CDR3 loop is CSARDPRPDTQYF. The CDR3 bases are TGCAGTGCTAGAGATCCAAGGCCAGATACGCAGTATTTT.

The chain employs TRBV25-1 and TRBJ2-5; D may be TRBD2 (6 bases). CDR3 length: 13 amino acids. Germline-derived CDR1 and CDR2 are MGHDK and SYGVNS. V lost 7 bases and J 4 bases, leaving 13 bases between the germline ends. As DNA, the CDR3 is TGTGCCAGCAATAGCGGTAATAGAGAGACCCAGTACTTC. It codes for CASNSGNRETQYF.

The chain couples TRBV12-3 or TRBV12-4 to TRBJ1-1; 10 bases are a match to TRBD1. This CDR3 has 16 residues. V dropped 3 bases and J dropped 3; count of bases not matched to a gene: 7. The CDR3 protein is CASSFRQGAGHTEAFF. The CDR3 DNA reads TGTGCCAGCAGTTTCCGACAGGGGGCCGGACACACTGAAGCTTTCTTT.

This clonotype appeared many times. CDR3 DNA sequence: TGTGCCAGCAGTTTAAGGACAGGGGGTGAAAAACTGTTTTTT. Its protein is CASSLRTGGEKLFF. This sequence joins TRBV27 and TRBJ1-4; 10 nucleotides align to TRBD1. The CDR3 spans 14 residues. Germline V CDR1 and CDR2: MNHEY, SMNVEV (reference sequence). With 2 bases clipped from V and 7 bases from J, the junction kept 1 base outside the gene matches.

The rearrangement joins TRBV6-7 to TRBJ2-3; tentative D call: TRBD2 (5 bases). TRBV6-7 is given ORF status, its function remaining uncertain. The V and J ends lost 4 bases and 6 bases respectively, with 11 bases between them. There are 13 residues in the CDR3. This CDR3 reads CASSFRGPDTQYF. The CDR3 DNA reads as TGTGCCAGCAGTTTTCGGGGTCCTGATACGCAGTATTTT.

This clonotype was seen ten or more times. V is TRBV7-9 and J is TRBJ2-5; TRBD1 matches 7 bases. V was pared by 3 bases and J by 5 bases, with 6 bases of the junction left unmatched. Germline lookup yields CDR1 SEHNR and CDR2 FQNEAQ (reference sequence). CDR3 length equals 14 residues. CDR3 region: CASSFGQVKETQYF. Here the CDR3 DNA reads TGTGCCAGCAGCTTTGGACAGGTGAAGGAGACCCAGTACTTC.

This clonotype was observed a handful of times. The junction does not match germline at one end; this may be a read error. This rearrangement joins TRBV27 to TRBJ1-2; TRBD1 aligns across 11 bases. There are 17 residues in the CDR3. The V gene's germline CDR1 is MNHEY and CDR2 SMNVEV (reference sequence). The CDR3 DNA sequence: TGTGCCAGCAGTTCCTACGGGACAGGGGGGGCACTCTATGGCTGCACCTTC. It is translated as CASSSYGTGGALYGCTF.

The chain is built from TRBV7-2 and TRBJ2-5; D gene uncertain. The J call may be wrong; the DNA end is better matched by TRBJ2-7. This CDR3 spans 13 amino acids. CDR1 SGHTA and CDR2 FQGNSA come from the germline V gene. CDR3 in amino acids: CASSLERIYEQYF. The CDR3 bases are TGTGCCAGCAGCTTAGAACGAATCTACGAGCAGTACTTC.

V usage is TRBV20-1 and J usage is TRBJ1-4; 7 nucleotides align to TRBD1. J lost 6 bases, V lost 2 bases, and 6 bases had no gene match. This CDR3 is 14 amino acids long. From germline, CDR1 is DFQATT and CDR2 SNEGSKA (reference sequence). CDR3 residues: CSARPSGGDEKLFF. The CDR3 DNA sequence: TGCAGTGCTAGACCCTCAGGGGGTGATGAAAAACTGTTTTTT.

The chain joins TRBV12-5 to TRBJ2-5, with D uncertain. Germline V gene sequence: CDR1 LGHNT, CDR2 FRNRAP. This CDR3 spans 14 amino acids. V lost 4 bases and J lost 2, with 11 bases in between. The CDR3 DNA follows: TGTGCTAGTGGTTCCTTCTCATATCAAGAGACCCAGTACTTC. As protein: CASGSFSYQETQYF. The whole variable domain, filled in from reference TRBV12-5 and TRBJ2-5, reads DARVTQTPRHKVTEMGQEVTMRCQPILGHNTVFWYRQTMMQGLELLAYFRNRAPLDDSGMPKDRFSAEMPDATLATLKIQPSEPRDSAVYFCASGSFSYQETQYFGPGTRLLVL.

Regarding this clonotype: As the CDR3 is not closed by the conserved phenylalanine or tryptophan, this likely results from a read error. The chain uses TRBV9 and TRBJ1-6; D remains ambiguous. Germline V CDR1 and CDR2: SGDLS, YYNGEE. CDR3 length equals 15 residues. The V end was cut by 0 bases, the J end by 4 bases, with 8 bases between. The CDR3, as DNA: TGTGCCAGCAGCGTAGGGTCCGGTTATAATTCACCCCTCCACTCT. This gives the protein CASSVGSGYNSPLHS.

This clonotype was detected a few times. The chain uses TRBV3-1 and TRBJ2-3, with 10 bases identical to TRBD2. Germline V lookup: CDR1 LGHDT, CDR2 YNNKEL (reference sequence). Germline trimming cut 4 bases from V and 4 bases from J; bases unmatched to any gene: 5. This CDR3 contains 15 residues. The DNA of the CDR3 is TGTGCCAGCAGCCCCGTAGCGGGGGGCGCAGATACGCAGTATTTT. This translates into CASSPVAGGADTQYF.

The chain couples TRBV20-1 to TRBJ2-1; D is tentatively TRBD1 or TRBD2 (6 bases each). The ends were cut back, 6 bases at V and 10 bases at J, with 16 bases in the middle. CDR3 length: 12 amino acids. CDR1 is DFQATT and CDR2 is SNEGSKA in the germline V gene (reference sequence). CDR3: CSAPRGGTEQFF. The CDR3 DNA reads TGCAGTGCCCCCAGAGGGGGGACAGAGCAGTTCTTC.